These T cell receptor beta chains were read from a single sample in a study of T cell changes during pregnancy in multiple sclerosis. Repertoires were generated with immunoSEQ multiplex PCR, while TCRdb's copy carries only in-frame clones and drops some. The sample yields 28,000 or so clones, about nine tenths seen once. This specimen was CD8+ T cells from peripheral blood mononuclear cells, taken before pregnancy. These receptors all stem from a female donor with multiple sclerosis, enrolled in a pregnancy study. The CDR3 runs from the conserved cysteine through the conserved F or W. A D gene is named only where the DNA matches it firmly. Not every row has a clone size; where given, it reads once, few, many or a size class.

NA	TRBV7-6	TRBJ2-1	15	TRBD2	CASSLIGGGYNEQFF	TGTGCCAGCAGCTTAATTGGCGGGGGTTACAATGAGCAGTTCTTC
NA	TRBV14	TRBJ2-7	14	NA	CASSRVGSPYEQYF	TGTGCCAGCAGTCGTGTCGGGAGTCCCTACGAGCAGTACTTC
NA	TRBV4-1	TRBJ2-1	13	TRBD2	CASSQPGGDEQFF	TGCGCCAGCAGCCAACCGGGGGGGGATGAGCAGTTCTTC
NA	TRBV28	TRBJ1-5	13	NA	CASSLTENQPQHF	TGTGCCAGCAGTCTAACCGAAAATCAGCCCCAGCATTTT
NA	TRBV25-1	TRBJ1-4	17	NA	CASSRGYGVATNEKLFF	TGTGCCAGCAGCCGGGGATACGGAGTTGCAACTAATGAAAAACTGTTTTTT
once	TRBV4-2	TRBJ2-7	15	TRBD2	CASSLHSGRGDEQYF	TGTGCCAGCAGCCTCCATAGCGGGAGGGGGGACGAGCAGTACTTC
NA	TRBV9	TRBJ2-7	15	TRBD2	CASSVGSGSEDEQYF	TGTGCCAGCAGCGTAGGTAGCGGGAGTGAGGACGAGCAGTACTTC
NA	TRBV30	TRBJ2-5	18	NA	CAWSVVIRSSLRMETQYF	TGTGCCTGGAGTGTAGTAATTAGGAGTTCCCTTCGCATGGAGACCCAGTACTTC
NA	TRBV4-1	TRBJ2-5	14	TRBD1	CASSQGTGQETQYF	TGCGCCAGCAGCCAGGGGACAGGGCAAGAGACCCAGTACTTC
NA	TRBV4-3	TRBJ2-7	15	NA	CASSQDEGLGGEQYF	TGCGCCAGCAGCCAAGATGAGGGCTTGGGGGGCGAGCAGTACTTC
NA	TRBV4-1	TRBJ2-7	17	TRBD2	CASSQVSGRLAGGEQYF	TGCGCCAGCAGCCAAGTAAGCGGGAGACTAGCGGGAGGGGAGCAGTACTTC
NA	TRBV19	TRBJ1-2	13	TRBD1	CASTTGGPYGYTF	TGTGCCAGTACAACAGGGGGTCCATATGGCTACACCTTC
NA	TRBV29-1	TRBJ1-2	12	NA	CSVEDGHGGYTF	TGCAGCGTTGAAGATGGTCACGGTGGCTACACCTTC